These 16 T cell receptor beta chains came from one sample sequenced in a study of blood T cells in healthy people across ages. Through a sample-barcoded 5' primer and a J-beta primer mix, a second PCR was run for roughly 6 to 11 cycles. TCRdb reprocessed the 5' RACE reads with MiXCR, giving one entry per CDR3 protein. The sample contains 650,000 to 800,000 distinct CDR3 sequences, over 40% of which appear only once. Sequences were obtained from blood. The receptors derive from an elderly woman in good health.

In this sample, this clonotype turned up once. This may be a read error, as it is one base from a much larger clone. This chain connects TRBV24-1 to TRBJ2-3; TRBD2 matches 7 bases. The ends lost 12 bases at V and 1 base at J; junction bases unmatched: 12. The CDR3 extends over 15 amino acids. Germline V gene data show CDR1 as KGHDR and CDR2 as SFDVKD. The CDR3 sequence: CASGGAGEGTDTQYF. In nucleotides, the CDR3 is TGTGCCTCTGGCGGCGCGGGAGAAGGCACAGATACGCAGTATTTT.

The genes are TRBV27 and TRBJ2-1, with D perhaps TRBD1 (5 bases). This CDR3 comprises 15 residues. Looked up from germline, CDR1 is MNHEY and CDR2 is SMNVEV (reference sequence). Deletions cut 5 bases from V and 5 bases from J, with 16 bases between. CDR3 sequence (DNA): TGTGCCAGCAGTCAAACAGGATCCCTAAACAATGAGCAGTTCTTC. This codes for CASSQTGSLNNEQFF.

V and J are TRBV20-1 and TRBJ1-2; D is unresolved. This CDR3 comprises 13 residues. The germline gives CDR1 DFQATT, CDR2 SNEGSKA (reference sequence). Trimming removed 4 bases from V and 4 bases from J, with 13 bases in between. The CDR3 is CSANPPPIYGYTF. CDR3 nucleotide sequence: TGCAGTGCTAATCCTCCACCAATCTATGGCTACACCTTC.

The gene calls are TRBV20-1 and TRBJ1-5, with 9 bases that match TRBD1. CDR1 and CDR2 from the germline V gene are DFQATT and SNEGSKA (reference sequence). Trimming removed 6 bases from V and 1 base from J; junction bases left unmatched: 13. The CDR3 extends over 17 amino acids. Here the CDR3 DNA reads TGCAGTGCGAAAACAGGGGGCGCCCCCTTAAGCAATCAGCCCCAGCATTTT. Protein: CSAKTGGAPLSNQPQHF.

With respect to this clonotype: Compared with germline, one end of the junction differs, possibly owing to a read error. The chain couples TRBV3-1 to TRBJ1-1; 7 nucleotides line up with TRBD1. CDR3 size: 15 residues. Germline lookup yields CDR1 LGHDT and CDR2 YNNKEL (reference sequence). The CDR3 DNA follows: TGTGCCAGCAGCCCCCGGGACAGCCTGAACACTGAAGTTTTCTTT. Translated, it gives CASSPRDSLNTEVFF. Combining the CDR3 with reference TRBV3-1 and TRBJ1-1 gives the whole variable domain DTAVSQTPKYLVTQMGNDKSIKCEQNLGHDTMYWYKQDSKKFLKIMFSYNNKELIINETVPNRFSPKSPDKAHLNLHINSLELGDSAVYFCASSPRDSLNTEVFFGQGTRLTVV.

The CDR3 is CASRGGQNTGELFF. The CDR3, as DNA: TGTGCCAGCAGGGGGGGGCAGAACACCGGGGAGCTGTTTTTT. J is TRBJ2-2 and V is TRBV7-2; possibly TRBD2 for D (7 bases). V lost 6 bases, J lost 1 base, and 9 bases lay in between. From germline, CDR1 is SGHTA and CDR2 FQGNSA. The CDR3 loop spans 14 amino acids.

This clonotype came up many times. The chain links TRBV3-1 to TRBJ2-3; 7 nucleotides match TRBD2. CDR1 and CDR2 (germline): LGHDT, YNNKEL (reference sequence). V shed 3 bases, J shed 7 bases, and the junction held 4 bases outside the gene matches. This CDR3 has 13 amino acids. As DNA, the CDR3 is TGTGCCAGCAGCCATGCGGGAGTAAATACGCAGTATTTT. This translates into CASSHAGVNTQYF.

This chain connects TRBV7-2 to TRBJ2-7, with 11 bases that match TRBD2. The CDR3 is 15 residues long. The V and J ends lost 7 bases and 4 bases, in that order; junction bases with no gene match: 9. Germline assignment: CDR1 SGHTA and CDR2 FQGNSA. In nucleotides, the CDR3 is TGTGCCAGCACCGTAGCGGGGGGGCAAACATACGAGCAGTACTTC. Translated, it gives CASTVAGGQTYEQYF.

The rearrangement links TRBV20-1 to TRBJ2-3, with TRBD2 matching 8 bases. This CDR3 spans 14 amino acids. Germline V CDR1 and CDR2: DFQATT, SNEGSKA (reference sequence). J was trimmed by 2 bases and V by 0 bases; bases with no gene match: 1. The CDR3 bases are TGCAGTGCTAGAGAACTAGCGGTCACAGATACGCAGTATTTT. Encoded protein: CSARELAVTDTQYF.

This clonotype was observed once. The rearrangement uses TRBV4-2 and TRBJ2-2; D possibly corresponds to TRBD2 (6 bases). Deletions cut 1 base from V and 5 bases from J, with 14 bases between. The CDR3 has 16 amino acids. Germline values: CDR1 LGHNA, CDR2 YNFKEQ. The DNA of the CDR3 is TGTGCCAGCAGCCAAGGGGGGGAGGTACGGACCGGGGAGCTGTTTTTT. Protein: CASSQGGEVRTGELFF.

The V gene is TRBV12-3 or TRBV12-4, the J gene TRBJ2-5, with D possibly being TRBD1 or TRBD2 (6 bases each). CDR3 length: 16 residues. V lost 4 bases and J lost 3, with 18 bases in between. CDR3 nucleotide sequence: TGTGCCAGCAGTTCCCCCCCGGGGGCGCAAGAAGAGACCCAGTACTTC. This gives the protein CASSSPPGAQEETQYF.

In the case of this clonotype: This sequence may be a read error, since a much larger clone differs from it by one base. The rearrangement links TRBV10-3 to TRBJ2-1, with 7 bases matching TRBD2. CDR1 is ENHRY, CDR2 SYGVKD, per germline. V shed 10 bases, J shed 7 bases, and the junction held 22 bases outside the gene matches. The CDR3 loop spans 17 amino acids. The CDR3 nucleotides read TGTGCCACCACGGGTCGAAGGAGCGGGGACCTGAGGAATGAGCAGTTCTTC. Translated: CATTGRRSGDLRNEQFF.

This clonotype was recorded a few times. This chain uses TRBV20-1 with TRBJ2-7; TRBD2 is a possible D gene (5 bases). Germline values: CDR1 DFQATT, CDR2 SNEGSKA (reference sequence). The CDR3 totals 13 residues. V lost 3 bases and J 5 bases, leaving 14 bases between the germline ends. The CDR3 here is CSARSSRSDEQYF. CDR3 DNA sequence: TGCAGTGCTAGGTCTAGCAGGTCCGACGAGCAGTACTTC.

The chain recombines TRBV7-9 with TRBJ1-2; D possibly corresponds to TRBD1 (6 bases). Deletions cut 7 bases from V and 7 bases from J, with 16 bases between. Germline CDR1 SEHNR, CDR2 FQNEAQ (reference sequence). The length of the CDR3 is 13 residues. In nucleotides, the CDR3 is TGTGCCAGCAACAGGGCAGGGGTTCCTGGCTACACCTTC. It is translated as CASNRAGVPGYTF.

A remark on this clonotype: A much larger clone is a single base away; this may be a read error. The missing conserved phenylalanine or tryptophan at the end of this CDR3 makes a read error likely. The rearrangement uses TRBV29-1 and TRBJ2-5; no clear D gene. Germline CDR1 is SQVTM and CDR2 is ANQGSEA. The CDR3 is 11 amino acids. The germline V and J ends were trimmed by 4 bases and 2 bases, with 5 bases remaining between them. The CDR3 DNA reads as TGCAGCGTTGTGGGGCAAGAGACCCAGTACGTC. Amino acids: CSVVGQETQYV.

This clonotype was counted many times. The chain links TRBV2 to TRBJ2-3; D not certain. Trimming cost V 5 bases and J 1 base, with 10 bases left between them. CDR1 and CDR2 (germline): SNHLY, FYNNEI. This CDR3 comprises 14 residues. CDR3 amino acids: CASSSSSGTDTQYF. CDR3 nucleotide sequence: TGTGCCAGCAGTAGCTCCAGTGGCACAGATACGCAGTATTTT. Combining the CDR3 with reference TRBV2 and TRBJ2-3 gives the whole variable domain EPEVTQTPSHQVTQMGQEVILRCVPISNHLYFYWYRQILGQKVEFLVSFYNNEISEKSEIFDDQFSVERPDGSNFTLKIRSTKLEDSAMYFCASSSSSGTDTQYFGPGTRLTVL.